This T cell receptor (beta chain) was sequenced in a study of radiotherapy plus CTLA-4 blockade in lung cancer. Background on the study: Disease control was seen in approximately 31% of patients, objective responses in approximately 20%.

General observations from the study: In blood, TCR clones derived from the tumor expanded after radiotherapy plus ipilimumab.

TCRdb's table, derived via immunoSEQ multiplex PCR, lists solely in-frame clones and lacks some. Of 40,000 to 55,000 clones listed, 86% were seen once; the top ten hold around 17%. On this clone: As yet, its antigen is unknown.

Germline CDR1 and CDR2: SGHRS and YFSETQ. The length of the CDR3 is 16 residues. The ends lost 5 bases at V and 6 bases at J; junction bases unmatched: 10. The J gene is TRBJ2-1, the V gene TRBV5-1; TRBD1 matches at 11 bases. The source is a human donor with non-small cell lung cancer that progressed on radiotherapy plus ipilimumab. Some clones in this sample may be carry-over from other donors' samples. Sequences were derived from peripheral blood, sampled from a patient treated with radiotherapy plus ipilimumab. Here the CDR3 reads CASRRGQGAWSNEQFF. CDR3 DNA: TGCGCCAGCAGAAGAGGACAGGGGGCTTGGAGCAATGAGCAGTTCTTC.